This TCR beta chain was sequenced during a study of blood T cells in healthy people across ages. Primers used in a second PCR of about 7 to 11 cycles were a sample-barcoded 5' primer and a J-beta primer mix. Each cDNA molecule received a tag from a template-switch adaptor that had 12 random nucleotides. TCRdb called the 5' RACE reads again in MiXCR, with one record for every CDR3 protein. The sample has over 1.5 million distinct CDR3 sequences; roughly 49% are singletons. This clonotype was seen only a few times. The antigen remains undetermined. CDR1 is SGHAT and CDR2 is FQNNGV in the germline V gene. Losses at the gene ends were 4 bases for V and 6 bases for J; bases not matched to a gene: 18. This CDR3 contains 18 residues. Overall study results and limits: Measured against age, TCR beta diversity per million T cells decreased in a roughly linear manner. More naive CD4+ cells and higher diversity were found in long-lived than in aged donors.

Total RNA extraction produced at least 5.5 micrograms (per sample) for the study. The receptor was isolated from a woman in her thirties or forties in good health. Input material: blood. The gene calls are TRBV11-2 and TRBJ2-3; TRBD1 matches at 8 bases. CDR3 sequence: CASSSTRDRQGIRDTQYF. DNA of the CDR3: TGTGCCAGCAGCTCCACGAGGGACCGACAGGGGATTAGGGATACGCAGTATTTT.